Shown below are 20 T cell receptor beta chains from a single sample sequenced in a study of T cell responses to AZD1222 COVID-19 vaccine (dated by TCRdb to the early 2020s). The sample's time point label, decoded: baseline before first vaccination. The protocol used for the library was the immunoSEQ multiplex PCR assay. Entries here come from immuneACCESS through TCRdb and include only in-frame sequences with V and J called. Some clones fail to appear in such tables; in the studies checked, an unresolved V gene covers under half of the shortfall, and the cause of the remainder is unknown. Recorded for this sample are approximately 100,000 clones; roughly nine tenths of them occurred a single time. Of the sample, less than 8.5% is held by the ten largest clones. Source: peripheral blood, taken on day 0 of AZD1222 vaccination. These receptors were taken from an adult in good health.

The rearrangement uses TRBV18 and TRBJ2-7, with D tentatively TRBD1 (5 bases). Deletions cut 2 bases from V and 2 bases from J, with 10 bases between. Germline CDR1 is KGHSH and CDR2 is LQKENI. This CDR3 is built from 14 residues. The CDR3 loop reads CASSPADSPYEQYF. The CDR3 nucleotides are TGTGCCAGCTCACCAGCTGACAGTCCCTACGAGCAGTACTTC.

The J gene is TRBJ2-2, the V gene TRBV2; D remains unclear. Deletions cut 2 bases from V and 0 bases from J, with 10 bases between. From germline, CDR1 is SNHLY and CDR2 FYNNEI. This CDR3 has 16 amino acids. In DNA, the CDR3 is TGTGCCAGCAGTGAAATAGGGATTGCGAACACCGGGGAGCTGTTTTTT. Translated, it gives CASSEIGIANTGELFF.

The V gene is TRBV6-5, the J gene TRBJ1-1, with no clear D. This CDR3 contains 12 residues. Germline lookup yields CDR1 MNHEY and CDR2 SVGAGI. The V end lost 5 bases, the J end lost 5 bases, and 9 bases lay between the germline ends. The CDR3 here is CASSPLGTEAFF. The CDR3 nucleotides read TGTGCCAGCAGTCCGCTGGGGACTGAAGCTTTCTTT.

The CDR3: CASSEQGGNTIYF. Written as DNA, the CDR3 is TGCGCCAGCAGTGAGCAGGGAGGAAACACCATATATTTT. The V and J genes are TRBV10-1 and TRBJ1-3, with a weak D call TRBD1 (5 bases). Germline V gene data show CDR1 as WNHNN and CDR2 as SYGVQD (reference sequence). There are 13 residues in the CDR3. Trimming left V 2 bases short and J 4 bases short, with 6 bases between.

V usage is TRBV4-2 and J usage is TRBJ1-2; the D is unclear. With 1 base removed from V and 4 bases from J, the gap between germline ends came to 22 bases. This CDR3 comprises 18 residues. Looked up from germline, CDR1 is LGHNA and CDR2 is YNFKEQ. The CDR3 nucleotides are TGTGCCAGCAGCCAAGGCGTACCTTCGGGGATTCTAAGCTATGGCTACACCTTC. This translates into CASSQGVPSGILSYGYTF.

This chain joins TRBV28 and TRBJ1-6, with D perhaps matching TRBD1 (6 bases). The CDR3 contains 19 residues. The V gene's germline CDR1 is MDHEN and CDR2 SYDVKM. V was pared by 7 bases and J by 0 bases, with 22 bases between. As DNA, the CDR3 is TGTGCCAGCAATAACCAAGGGGGGCGGACACGCTCCTATAATTCACCCCTCCACTTT. Protein: CASNNQGGRTRSYNSPLHF.

The rearrangement joins TRBV7-2 to TRBJ2-6; D unclear. The V gene lost 1 base and the J gene lost 2 bases, with 3 bases spanning the gap. Germline V gene sequence: CDR1 SGHTA, CDR2 FQGNSA. The CDR3 covers 14 residues. CDR3 DNA: TGTGCCAGCAGCTTAGGAACTGGGGCCAACGTCCTGACTTTC. It encodes CASSLGTGANVLTF.

This clone has a single count. V and J are TRBV9 and TRBJ1-2, with D uncertain. Trimming shortened V by 6 bases and J by 5 bases, and 14 bases separated the two germline ends. There are 13 residues in the CDR3. Germline V gene sequence: CDR1 SGDLS, CDR2 YYNGEE. As DNA, the CDR3 is TGTGCCAGCAACCCGGGGATTCGATATGGCTACACCTTC. This codes for CASNPGIRYGYTF.

V is TRBV5-1 and J is TRBJ2-2, with 9 positions matching TRBD1. J was trimmed by 7 bases and V by 6 bases; bases with no gene match: 7. This CDR3 is 14 amino acids long. CDR1 is SGHRS, CDR2 YFSETQ, per germline. The CDR3 here is CASKLQGAGGELFF. DNA of the CDR3: TGCGCCAGCAAATTACAGGGGGCTGGCGGGGAGCTGTTTTTT.

The chain is built from TRBV27 and TRBJ2-1; D gene unclear. Per germline, CDR1 MNHEY and CDR2 SMNVEV (reference sequence). V was clipped by 6 bases and J by 0 bases, with 12 bases between them. This CDR3 has 15 amino acids. CDR3 nucleotides: TGTGCCAGCAGATATGGGGTTAGCTCCTACAATGAGCAGTTCTTC. Translation gives CASRYGVSSYNEQFF.

The V gene is TRBV5-4, the J gene TRBJ1-1; no clear D. Per germline, CDR1 SGHNT and CDR2 YYREEE (reference sequence). The CDR3 is 14 amino acids. The V and J ends lost 0 bases and 1 base respectively, with 7 bases between them. The CDR3 protein is CASSLAVTNTEAFF. In DNA form, the CDR3 reads TGTGCCAGCAGCTTGGCGGTGACGAACACTGAAGCTTTCTTT.

This sequence joins TRBV4-1 and TRBJ1-2, with 7 bases that match TRBD1. Trimming removed 1 base from V and 4 bases from J; junction bases left unmatched: 9. This CDR3 has 16 amino acids. The germline gives CDR1 MGHRA, CDR2 YSYEKL. Here the CDR3 DNA reads TGCGCCAGCAGCCAAGGACAGGGAGGTATCGGCTATGGCTACACCTTC. Its protein product is CASSQGQGGIGYGYTF.

The rearrangement uses TRBV6-5 and TRBJ1-2, with a possible D match to TRBD1 (5 bases). Germline V gene data show CDR1 as MNHEY and CDR2 as SVGAGI. CDR3 length: 14 residues. V shed 10 bases and J shed 3 bases, with 18 bases lying between them. This chain's CDR3 is CATLPPGLYYGYTF. Here the CDR3 DNA reads TGTGCCACCCTCCCCCCAGGGTTGTACTATGGCTACACCTTC.

This sequence joins TRBV2 and TRBJ2-2; D call uncertain. V was shortened by 6 bases and J by 4 bases, with 9 bases between the two germline ends. This CDR3 is 13 amino acids long. Germline lookup yields CDR1 SNHLY and CDR2 FYNNEI. This CDR3 is CASSPLGTGELFF. The DNA of the CDR3 is TGTGCCAGCAGCCCGTTGGGCACCGGGGAGCTGTTTTTT.

V is TRBV11-2 and J is TRBJ2-7; 11 nucleotides line up with TRBD1. CDR1 and CDR2 from the germline V gene are SGHAT and FQNNGV. The J segment lost 5 bases and the V segment lost 5 bases, leaving 11 bases of the junction unmatched. The CDR3 length is 16 residues. This CDR3 is CASSKDTGTGGDEQYF. The CDR3 bases are TGTGCCAGCAGCAAAGACACCGGGACAGGGGGTGACGAGCAGTACTTC.

The V and J genes are TRBV21-1 and TRBJ2-2; the table's D call of TRBD1 was not tested on the DNA. TRBV21-1 represents a pseudogene. The CDR3 runs 14 residues. The CDR3 region has the DNA TGTGCCCCCTCCCCCAGGGAGAACACCGGGGAGCTGTTTTTT. This gives the protein CAPSPRENTGELFF.

The V gene is TRBV10-3, the J gene TRBJ2-7; D tentatively fits TRBD1 or TRBD2 (7 bases each). Trimming stripped 8 bases from V and 2 bases from J, with 19 bases between. CDR3 length: 15 amino acids. CDR1 is ENHRY and CDR2 is SYGVKD in the germline V gene. CDR3 sequence (DNA): TGTGCCATCGGGGTGGGAGGGGGCACTCCCTACGAGCAGTACTTC. Its protein is CAIGVGGGTPYEQYF.

V usage is TRBV7-2 and J usage is TRBJ2-4, with 7 nucleotides matching TRBD1. The CDR3 has 15 residues. J lost 7 bases, V lost 1 base, and 7 bases had no gene match. Germline values: CDR1 SGHTA, CDR2 FQGNSA. The CDR3 DNA reads TGTGCCAGCAGCTTAGAGGGGGCCTCTGGGAACATTCAGTACTTC. This sequence encodes CASSLEGASGNIQYF.

J is TRBJ1-1 and V is TRBV30; D is unclear. Germline V gene lookup returns CDR1 GTSNPN and CDR2 SVGIG (reference sequence). The V end was cut by 5 bases, the J end by 5 bases, with 12 bases between. The CDR3 sequence is 12 residues long. The CDR3 sequence: CAWALGFTEAFF. The CDR3 nucleotides are TGTGCCTGGGCTCTAGGGTTTACTGAAGCTTTCTTT.

V and J are TRBV12-5 and TRBJ1-3; D unresolved. V dropped 1 base and J dropped 7 bases, with 14 bases sitting between them. The CDR3 runs to 15 residues. In germline, CDR1 is LGHNT, CDR2 FRNRAP. The CDR3 is CASGLGRTPGNTIYF. The CDR3 coding sequence is TGTGCTAGTGGTTTGGGAAGGACTCCCGGCAACACCATATATTTT.